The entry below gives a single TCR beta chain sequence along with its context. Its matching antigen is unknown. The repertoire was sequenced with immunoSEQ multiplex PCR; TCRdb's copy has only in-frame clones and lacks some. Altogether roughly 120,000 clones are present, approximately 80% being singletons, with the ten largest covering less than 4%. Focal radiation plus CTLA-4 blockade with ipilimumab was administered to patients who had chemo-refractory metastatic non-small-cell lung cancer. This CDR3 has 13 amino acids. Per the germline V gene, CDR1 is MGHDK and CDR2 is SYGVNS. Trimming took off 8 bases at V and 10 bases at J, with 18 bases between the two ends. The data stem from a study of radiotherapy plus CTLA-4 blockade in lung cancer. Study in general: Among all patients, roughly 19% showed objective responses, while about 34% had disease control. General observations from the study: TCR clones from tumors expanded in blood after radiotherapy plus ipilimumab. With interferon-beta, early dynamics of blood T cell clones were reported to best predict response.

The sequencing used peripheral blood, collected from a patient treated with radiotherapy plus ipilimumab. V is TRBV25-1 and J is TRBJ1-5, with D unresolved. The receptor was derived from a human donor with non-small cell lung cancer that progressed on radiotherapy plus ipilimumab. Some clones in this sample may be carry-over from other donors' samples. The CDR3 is CASQGGDWSPQHF. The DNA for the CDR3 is TGTGCCAGCCAAGGTGGGGATTGGTCTCCCCAGCATTTT.